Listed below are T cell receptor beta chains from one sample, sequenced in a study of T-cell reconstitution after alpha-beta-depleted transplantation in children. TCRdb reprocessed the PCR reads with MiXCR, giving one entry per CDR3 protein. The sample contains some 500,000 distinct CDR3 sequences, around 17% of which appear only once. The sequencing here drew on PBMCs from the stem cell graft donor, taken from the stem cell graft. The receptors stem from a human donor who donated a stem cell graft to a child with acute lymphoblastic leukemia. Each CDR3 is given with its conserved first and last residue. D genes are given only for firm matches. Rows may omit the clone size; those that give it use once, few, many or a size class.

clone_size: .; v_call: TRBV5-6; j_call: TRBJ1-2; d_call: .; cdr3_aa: CASSLDGWRFLYGYTF; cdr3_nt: TGTGCCAGCAGCTTGGACGGATGGCGGTTTCTCTATGGCTACACCTTC
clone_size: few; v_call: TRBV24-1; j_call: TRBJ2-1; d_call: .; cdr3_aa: CATSDWRPPNEQFF; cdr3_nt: TGTGCCACCAGTGATTGGAGACCGCCGAATGAGCAGTTCTTC
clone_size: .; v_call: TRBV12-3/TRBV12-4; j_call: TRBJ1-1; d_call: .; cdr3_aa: CASSVGSAWDEAFF; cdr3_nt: TGTGCCAGCAGTGTCGGATCGGCCTGGGATGAAGCTTTCTTT
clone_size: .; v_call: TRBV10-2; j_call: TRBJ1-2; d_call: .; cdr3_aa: CASSDAGTYGYTF; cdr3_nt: TGCGCCAGCAGTGATGCAGGCACCTATGGCTACACCTTC
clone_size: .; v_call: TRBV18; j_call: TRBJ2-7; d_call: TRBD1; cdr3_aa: CASSPRGQADWDEQYF; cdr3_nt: TGTGCCAGCTCACCACGTGGACAGGCGGACTGGGACGAGCAGTACTTC
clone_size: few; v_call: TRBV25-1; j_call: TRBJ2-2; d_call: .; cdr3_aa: CASSESDVRAGELFF; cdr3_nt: TGTGCCAGCAGTGAATCGGACGTCCGAGCCGGGGAGCTGTTTTTT
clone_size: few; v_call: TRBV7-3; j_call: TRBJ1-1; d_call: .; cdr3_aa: CASSPSESFQGWAFF; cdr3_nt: TGTGCCAGCAGCCCCTCGGAGAGTTTTCAGGGTTGGGCTTTCTTT
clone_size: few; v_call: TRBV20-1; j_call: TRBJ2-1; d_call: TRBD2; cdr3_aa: CSADPGLAGGSSYNEQFF; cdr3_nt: TGCAGTGCGGACCCGGGACTAGCGGGAGGAAGCTCCTACAATGAGCAGTTCTTC
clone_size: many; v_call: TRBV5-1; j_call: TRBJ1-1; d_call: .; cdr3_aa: CASSLEGPPEAFF; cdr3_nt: TGCGCCAGCAGCTTGGAGGGCCCCCCTGAAGCTTTCTTT
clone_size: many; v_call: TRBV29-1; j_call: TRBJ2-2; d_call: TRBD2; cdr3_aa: CSGGLDGFTGELFF; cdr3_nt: TGCAGCGGTGGACTAGACGGGTTCACCGGGGAGCTGTTTTTT
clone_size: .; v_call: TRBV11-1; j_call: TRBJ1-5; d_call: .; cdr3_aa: CASSPSGEGQPQHF; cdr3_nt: TGTGCCAGCAGCCCTTCAGGGGAAGGACAGCCCCAGCATTTT
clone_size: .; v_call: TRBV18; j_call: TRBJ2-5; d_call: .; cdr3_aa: CASSDMGPGETQYF; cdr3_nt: TGTGCCAGCTCGGATATGGGACCGGGGGAGACCCAGTACTTC
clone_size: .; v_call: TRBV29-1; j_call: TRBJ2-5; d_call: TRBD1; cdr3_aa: CSVRDRDSQETQYF; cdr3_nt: TGCAGCGTCCGGGACAGGGACTCCCAAGAGACCCAGTACTTC
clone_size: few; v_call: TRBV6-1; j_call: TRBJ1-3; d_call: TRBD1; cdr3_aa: CASRPGGGSGNTIYF; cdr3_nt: TGTGCCAGCAGACCAGGGGGGGGCTCTGGAAACACCATATATTTT
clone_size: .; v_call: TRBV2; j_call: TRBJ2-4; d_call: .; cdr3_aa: CASGGGYIAKNIQYF; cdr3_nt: TGTGCCAGCGGAGGAGGCTATATAGCCAAAAACATTCAGTACTTC
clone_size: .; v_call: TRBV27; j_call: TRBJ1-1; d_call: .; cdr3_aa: CASSLPTRTEAFF; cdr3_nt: TGTGCCAGCAGTCTACCTACGCGTACTGAAGCTTTCTTT
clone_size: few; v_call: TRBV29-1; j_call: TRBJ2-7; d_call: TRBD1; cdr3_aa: CSVEDGGTGRRGSYEQYF; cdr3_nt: TGCAGCGTTGAAGATGGAGGGACAGGGCGGCGAGGCAGCTACGAGCAGTACTTC
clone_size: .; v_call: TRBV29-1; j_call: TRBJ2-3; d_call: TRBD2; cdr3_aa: CSVGHFTSGYKLTDTQYF; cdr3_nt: TGCAGCGTTGGGCACTTTACTAGCGGATATAAACTTACAGATACGCAGTATTTT
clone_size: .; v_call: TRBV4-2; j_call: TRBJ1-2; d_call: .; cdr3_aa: CASSPLASYGYTF; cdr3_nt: TGTGCCAGCAGCCCGCTGGCCAGCTATGGCTACACCTTC
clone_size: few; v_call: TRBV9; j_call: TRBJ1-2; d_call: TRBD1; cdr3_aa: CASSVDRTGGGYTF; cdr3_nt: TGTGCCAGCAGCGTAGATCGGACAGGGGGTGGCTACACCTTC
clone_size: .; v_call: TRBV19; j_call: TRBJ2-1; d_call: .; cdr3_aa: CASHQGYEQFF; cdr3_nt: TGTGCCAGCCACCAGGGGTATGAGCAGTTCTTC
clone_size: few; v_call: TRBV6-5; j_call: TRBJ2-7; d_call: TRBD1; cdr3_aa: CASSYPGTATERGYEQYF; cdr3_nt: TGTGCCAGCAGTTACCCCGGGACAGCAACCGAAAGGGGTTACGAGCAGTACTTC
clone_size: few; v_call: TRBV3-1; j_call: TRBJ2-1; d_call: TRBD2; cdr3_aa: CASSPRLAWDEQFF; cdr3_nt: TGTGCCAGCAGCCCAAGACTAGCGTGGGATGAGCAGTTCTTC
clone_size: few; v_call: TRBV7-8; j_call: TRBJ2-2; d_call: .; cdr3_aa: CASNPPDGFTGELFF; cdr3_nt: TGTGCCAGCAACCCTCCGGACGGATTTACCGGGGAGCTGTTTTTT
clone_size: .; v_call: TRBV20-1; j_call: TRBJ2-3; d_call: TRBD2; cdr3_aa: CSARGAGPDTQYF; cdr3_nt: TGCAGTGCTAGAGGAGCGGGGCCAGATACGCAGTATTTT
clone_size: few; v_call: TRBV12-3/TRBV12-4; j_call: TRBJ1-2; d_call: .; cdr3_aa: CASRGVRHYGYTF; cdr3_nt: TGTGCCAGCAGGGGAGTCCGGCACTATGGCTACACCTTC
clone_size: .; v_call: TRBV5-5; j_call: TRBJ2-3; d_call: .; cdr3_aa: CASSPRGIRTDTQYF; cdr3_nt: TGTGCCAGCAGCCCACGGGGGATCCGCACAGATACGCAGTATTTT
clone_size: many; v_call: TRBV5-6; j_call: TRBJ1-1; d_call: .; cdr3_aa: CASSLWGAEAFF; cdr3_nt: TGTGCCAGCAGCTTGTGGGGGGCTGAAGCTTTCTTT
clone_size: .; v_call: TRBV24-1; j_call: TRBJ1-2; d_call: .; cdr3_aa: CATSDLSDGYTF; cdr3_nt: TGTGCCACCAGTGATTTGTCGGATGGCTACACCTTC
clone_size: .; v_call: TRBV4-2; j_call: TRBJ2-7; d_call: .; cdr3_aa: CASGPGTLSASSYEQYF; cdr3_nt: TGTGCCAGCGGCCCCGGGACACTCTCCGCCTCCAGCTACGAGCAGTACTTC
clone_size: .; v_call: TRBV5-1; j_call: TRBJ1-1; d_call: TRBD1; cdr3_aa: CASSFDRVDTEAFF; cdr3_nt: TGCGCCAGCAGCTTTGACAGGGTGGACACTGAAGCTTTCTTT
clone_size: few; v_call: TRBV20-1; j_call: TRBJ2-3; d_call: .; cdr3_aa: CRPEGGLGTDTQYF; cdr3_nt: TGCAGGCCCGAGGGGGGGCTCGGAACAGATACGCAGTATTTT
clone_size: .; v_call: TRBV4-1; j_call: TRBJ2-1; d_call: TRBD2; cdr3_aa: CASSQDRLAGGNEQFF; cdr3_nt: TGCGCCAGCAGCCAAGATCGCCTAGCGGGAGGGAATGAGCAGTTCTTC
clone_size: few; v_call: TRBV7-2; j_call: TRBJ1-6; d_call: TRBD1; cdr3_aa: CASSLGTGRPLHF; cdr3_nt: TGTGCCAGCAGCCTCGGGACAGGGCGTCCCCTCCACTTT
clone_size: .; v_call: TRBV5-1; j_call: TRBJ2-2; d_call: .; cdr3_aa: CAGRSDTGELFF; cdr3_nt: TGCGCCGGAAGGAGCGACACCGGGGAGCTGTTTTTT
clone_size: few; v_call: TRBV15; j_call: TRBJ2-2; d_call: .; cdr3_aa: CATSRDVPGLARELFF; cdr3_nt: TGTGCCACCAGCAGAGATGTGCCTGGGCTAGCGAGGGAGCTGTTTTTT
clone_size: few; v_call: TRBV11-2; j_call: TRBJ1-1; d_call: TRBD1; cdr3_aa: CASSVDRGYMNTEAFF; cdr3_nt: TGTGCCAGCAGCGTTGACAGGGGGTACATGAACACTGAAGCTTTCTTT
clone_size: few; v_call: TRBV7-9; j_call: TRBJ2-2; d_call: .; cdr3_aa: CASSLEGGGDTGELFF; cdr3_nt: TGTGCCAGCAGCTTAGAAGGCGGTGGGGACACCGGGGAGCTGTTTTTT
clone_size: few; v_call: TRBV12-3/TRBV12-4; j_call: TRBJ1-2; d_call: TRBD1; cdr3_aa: CASSFGTGGYTF; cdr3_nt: TGTGCCAGCAGTTTTGGGACAGGAGGCTACACCTTC
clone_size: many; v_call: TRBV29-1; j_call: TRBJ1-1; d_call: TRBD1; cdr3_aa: CSVRTDRANTEAFF; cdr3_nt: TGCAGCGTTCGCACGGACAGGGCGAACACTGAAGCTTTCTTT
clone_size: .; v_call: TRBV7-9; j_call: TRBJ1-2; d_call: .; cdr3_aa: CASSFGTSLNYGYTF; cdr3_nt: TGTGCCAGCAGCTTTGGGACATCGCTTAACTATGGCTACACCTTC
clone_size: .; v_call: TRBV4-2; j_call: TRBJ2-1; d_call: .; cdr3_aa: CASSQDDGLYNEQFF; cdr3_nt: TGTGCCAGCAGCCAAGACGACGGGCTCTACAATGAGCAGTTCTTC
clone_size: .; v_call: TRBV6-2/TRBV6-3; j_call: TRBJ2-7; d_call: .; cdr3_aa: CASSYKGYEQYF; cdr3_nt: TGTGCCAGCAGTTACAAGGGGTACGAGCAGTACTTC
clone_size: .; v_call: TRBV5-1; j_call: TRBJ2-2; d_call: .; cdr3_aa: CASSDRTGGELFF; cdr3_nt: TGCGCCAGCAGTGACAGGACTGGCGGGGAGCTGTTTTTT
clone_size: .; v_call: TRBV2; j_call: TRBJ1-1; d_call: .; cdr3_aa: CASTVLLEAFF; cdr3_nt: TGTGCCAGCACGGTCCTCCTCGAAGCTTTCTTT
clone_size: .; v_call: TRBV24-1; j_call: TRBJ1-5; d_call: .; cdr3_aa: CATGGGLNQPQHF; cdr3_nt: TGTGCCACCGGGGGGGGCCTTAATCAGCCCCAGCATTTT
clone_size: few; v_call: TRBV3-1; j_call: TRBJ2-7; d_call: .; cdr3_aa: CASSHSREVSSYEQYF; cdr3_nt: TGTGCCAGCAGCCATTCACGGGAAGTGAGCTCCTACGAGCAGTACTTC
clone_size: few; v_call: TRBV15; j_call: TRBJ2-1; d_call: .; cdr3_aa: CATSVGSFANEQFF; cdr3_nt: TGTGCCACCAGCGTAGGGTCTTTTGCGAATGAGCAGTTCTTC
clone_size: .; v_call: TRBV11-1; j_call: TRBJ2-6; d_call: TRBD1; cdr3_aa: CASSPRTGGRRTGANVLTF; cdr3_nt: TGTGCCAGCAGCCCGCGGACAGGGGGCCGACGTACTGGGGCCAACGTCCTGACTTTC
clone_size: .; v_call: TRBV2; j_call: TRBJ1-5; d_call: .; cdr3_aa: CASSEAPGWENQPQHF; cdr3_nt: TGTGCCAGCAGTGAGGCCCCAGGGTGGGAAAATCAGCCCCAGCATTTT
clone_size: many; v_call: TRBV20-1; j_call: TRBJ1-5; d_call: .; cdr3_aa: CSARVGGNQPQHF; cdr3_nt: TGCAGTGCTCGCGTAGGGGGCAATCAGCCCCAGCATTTT
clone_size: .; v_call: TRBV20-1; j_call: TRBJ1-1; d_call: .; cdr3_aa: CSARDEVDTEAFF; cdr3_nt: TGCAGTGCTAGAGACGAGGTGGACACTGAAGCTTTCTTT
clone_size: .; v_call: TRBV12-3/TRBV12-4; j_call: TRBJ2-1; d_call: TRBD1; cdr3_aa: CATGPGDRVASEQFF; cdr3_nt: TGTGCCACCGGGCCGGGTGACAGGGTTGCCAGTGAGCAGTTCTTC
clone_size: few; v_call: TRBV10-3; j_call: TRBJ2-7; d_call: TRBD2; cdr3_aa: CAISEVGRAYEQYF; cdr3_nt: TGTGCCATCAGTGAGGTCGGGAGGGCTTACGAGCAGTACTTC
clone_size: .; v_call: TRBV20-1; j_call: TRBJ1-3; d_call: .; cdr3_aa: CSARDEAVLGNTIYF; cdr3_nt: TGCAGTGCTAGAGATGAGGCAGTCTTGGGAAACACCATATATTTT
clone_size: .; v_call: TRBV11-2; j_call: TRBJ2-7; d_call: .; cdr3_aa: CASSLVQGLREQYF; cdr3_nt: TGTGCCAGCAGCTTAGTTCAGGGTTTGCGTGAGCAGTACTTC
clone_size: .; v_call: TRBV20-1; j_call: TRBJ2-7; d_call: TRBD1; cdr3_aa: CSAREHGTGSYEQYF; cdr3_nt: TGCAGTGCTAGAGAACACGGGACAGGTTCCTACGAGCAGTACTTC
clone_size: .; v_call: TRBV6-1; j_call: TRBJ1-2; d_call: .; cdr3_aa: CASSEWAGINYGYTF; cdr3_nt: TGTGCCAGCAGTGAATGGGCAGGGATTAACTATGGCTACACCTTC
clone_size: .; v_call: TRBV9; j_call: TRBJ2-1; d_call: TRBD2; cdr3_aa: CASSGTSGSHNEQFF; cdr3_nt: TGTGCCAGCAGCGGGACTAGCGGGAGCCACAATGAGCAGTTCTTC
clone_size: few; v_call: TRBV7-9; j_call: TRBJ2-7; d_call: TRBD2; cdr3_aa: CASGGLAGHEQYF; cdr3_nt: TGTGCCAGCGGGGGGCTAGCGGGCCACGAGCAGTACTTC